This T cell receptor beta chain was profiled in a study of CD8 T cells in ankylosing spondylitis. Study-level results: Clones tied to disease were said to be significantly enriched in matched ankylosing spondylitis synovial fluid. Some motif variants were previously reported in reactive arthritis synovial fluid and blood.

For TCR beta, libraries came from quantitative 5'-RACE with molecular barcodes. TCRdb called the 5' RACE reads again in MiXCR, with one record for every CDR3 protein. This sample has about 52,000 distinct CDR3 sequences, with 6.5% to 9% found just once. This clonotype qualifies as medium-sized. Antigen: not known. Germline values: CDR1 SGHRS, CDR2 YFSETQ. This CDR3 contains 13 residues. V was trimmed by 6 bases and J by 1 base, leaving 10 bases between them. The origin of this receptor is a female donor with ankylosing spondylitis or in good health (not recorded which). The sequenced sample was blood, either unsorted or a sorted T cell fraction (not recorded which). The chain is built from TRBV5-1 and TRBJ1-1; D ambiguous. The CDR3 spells CASMGGENTEAFF. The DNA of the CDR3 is TGCGCCAGCATGGGCGGGGAGAACACTGAAGCTTTCTTT.